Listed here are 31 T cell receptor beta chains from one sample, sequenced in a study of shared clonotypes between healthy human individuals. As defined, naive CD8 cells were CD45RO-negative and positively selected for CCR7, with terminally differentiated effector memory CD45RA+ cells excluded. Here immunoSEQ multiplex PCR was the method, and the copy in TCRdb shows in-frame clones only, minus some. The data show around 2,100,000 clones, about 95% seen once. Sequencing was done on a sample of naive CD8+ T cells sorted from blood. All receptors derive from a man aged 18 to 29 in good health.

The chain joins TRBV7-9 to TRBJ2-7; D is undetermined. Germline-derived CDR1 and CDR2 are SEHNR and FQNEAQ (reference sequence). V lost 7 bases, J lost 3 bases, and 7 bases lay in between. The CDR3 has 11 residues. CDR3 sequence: CASMENYEQYF. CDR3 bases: TGTGCCAGCATGGAGAACTACGAGCAGTACTTC.

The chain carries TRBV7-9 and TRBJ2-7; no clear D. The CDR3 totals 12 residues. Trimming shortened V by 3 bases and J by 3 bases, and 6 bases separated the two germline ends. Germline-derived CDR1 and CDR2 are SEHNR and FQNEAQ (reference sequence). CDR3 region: CASSFTIYEQYF. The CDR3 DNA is TGTGCCAGCAGCTTTACCATCTACGAGCAGTACTTC. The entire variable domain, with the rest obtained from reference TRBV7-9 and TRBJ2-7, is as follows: DTGVSQNPRHKITKRGQNVTFRCDPISEHNRLYWYRQTLGQGPEFLTYFQNEAQLEKSRLLSDRFSAERPKGSFSTLEIQRTEQGDSAMYLCASSFTIYEQYFGPGTRLTVT.

Written as DNA, the CDR3 is TGTGCCTTAAATGGCGGCGAAGCTTTCTTT. Amino acid sequence: CALNGGEAFF. V and J are TRBV6-1 and TRBJ1-1; unclear D gene. There are 10 residues in the CDR3. The V end lost 11 bases, the J end lost 8 bases, and 12 bases lay between the germline ends. From germline, CDR1 is MNHNS and CDR2 SASEGT.

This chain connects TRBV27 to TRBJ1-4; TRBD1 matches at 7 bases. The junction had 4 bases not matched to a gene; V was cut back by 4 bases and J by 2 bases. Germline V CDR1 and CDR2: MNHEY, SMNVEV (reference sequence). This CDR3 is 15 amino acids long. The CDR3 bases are TGTGCCAGCAGTTCGACGACAGGGACTAATGAAAAACTGTTTTTT. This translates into CASSSTTGTNEKLFF.

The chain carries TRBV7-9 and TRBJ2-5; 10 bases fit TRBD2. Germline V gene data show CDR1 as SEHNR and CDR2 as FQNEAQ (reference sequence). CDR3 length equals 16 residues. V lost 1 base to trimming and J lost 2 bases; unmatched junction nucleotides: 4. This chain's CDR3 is CASSLEGSGGQETQYF. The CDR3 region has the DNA TGTGCCAGCAGCTTAGAAGGTAGCGGGGGGCAAGAGACCCAGTACTTC.

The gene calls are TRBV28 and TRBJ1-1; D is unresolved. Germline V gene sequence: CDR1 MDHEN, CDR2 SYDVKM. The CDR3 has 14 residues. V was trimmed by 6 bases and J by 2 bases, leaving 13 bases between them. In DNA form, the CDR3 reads TGTGCCAGCAGAGCCTTTGAAGCAAACACTGAAGCTTTCTTT. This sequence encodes CASRAFEANTEAFF. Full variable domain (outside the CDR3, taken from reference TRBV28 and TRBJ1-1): DVKVTQSSRYLVKRTGEKVFLECVQDMDHENMFWYRQDPGLGLRLIYFSYDVKMKEKGDIPEGYSVSREKKERFSLILESASTNQTSMYLCASRAFEANTEAFFGQGTRLTVV.

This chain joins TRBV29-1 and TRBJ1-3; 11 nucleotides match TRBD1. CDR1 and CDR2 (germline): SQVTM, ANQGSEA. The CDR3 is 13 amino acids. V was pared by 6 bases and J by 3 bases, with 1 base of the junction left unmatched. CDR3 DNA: TGCAGCGTCGGGACAGGGGGTGGAAACACCATATATTTT. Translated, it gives CSVGTGGGNTIYF.

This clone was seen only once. The CDR3 DNA is TGTGCCACCATACCCGCTACTGGGAACACTGAAGCTTTCTTT. This encodes CATIPATGNTEAFF. The chain uses TRBV10-3 and TRBJ1-1; D call uncertain. The CDR3 sequence is 14 residues long. The ends were cut back, 10 bases at V and 1 base at J, with 16 bases in the middle. Germline assignment: CDR1 ENHRY and CDR2 SYGVKD.

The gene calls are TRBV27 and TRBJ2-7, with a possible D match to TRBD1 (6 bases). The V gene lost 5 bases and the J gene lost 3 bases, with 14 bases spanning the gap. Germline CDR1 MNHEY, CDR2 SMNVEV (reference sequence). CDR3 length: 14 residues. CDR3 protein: CASSITGRNYEQYF. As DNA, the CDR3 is TGTGCCAGCAGTATAACAGGGAGAAACTACGAGCAGTACTTC.

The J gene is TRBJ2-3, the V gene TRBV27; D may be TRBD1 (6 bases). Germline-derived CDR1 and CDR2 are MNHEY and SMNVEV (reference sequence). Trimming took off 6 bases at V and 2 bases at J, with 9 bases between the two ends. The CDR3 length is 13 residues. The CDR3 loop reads CASSTGFTDTQYF. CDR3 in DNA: TGTGCCAGCAGCACAGGGTTCACAGATACGCAGTATTTT.

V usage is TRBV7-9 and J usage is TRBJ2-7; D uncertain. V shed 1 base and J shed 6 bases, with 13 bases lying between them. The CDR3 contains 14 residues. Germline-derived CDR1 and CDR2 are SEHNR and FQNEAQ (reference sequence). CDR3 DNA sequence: TGTGCCAGCAGCTTAGTTACGCGGCTCGGCGAGCAGTACTTC. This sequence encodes CASSLVTRLGEQYF.

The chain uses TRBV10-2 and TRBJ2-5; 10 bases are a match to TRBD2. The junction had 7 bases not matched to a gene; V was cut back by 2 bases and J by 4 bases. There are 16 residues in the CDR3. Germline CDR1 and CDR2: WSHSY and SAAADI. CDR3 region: CASSEGSGGLGETQYF. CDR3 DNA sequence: TGCGCCAGCAGTGAGGGTAGCGGGGGGCTTGGAGAGACCCAGTACTTC.

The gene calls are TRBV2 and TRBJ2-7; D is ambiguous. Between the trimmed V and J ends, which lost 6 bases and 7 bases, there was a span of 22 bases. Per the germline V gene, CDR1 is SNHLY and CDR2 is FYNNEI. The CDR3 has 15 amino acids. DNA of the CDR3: TGTGCCAGCAGGGTTGACAAGCTCCCAGCTTATGAGCAGTACTTC. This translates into CASRVDKLPAYEQYF.

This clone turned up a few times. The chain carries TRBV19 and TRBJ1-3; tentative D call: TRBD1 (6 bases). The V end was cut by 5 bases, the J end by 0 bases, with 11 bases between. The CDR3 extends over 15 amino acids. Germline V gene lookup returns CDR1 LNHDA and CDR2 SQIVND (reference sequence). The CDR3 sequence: CASSVDRNSGNTIYF. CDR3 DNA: TGTGCCAGTAGTGTCGACAGGAACTCTGGAAACACCATATATTTT.

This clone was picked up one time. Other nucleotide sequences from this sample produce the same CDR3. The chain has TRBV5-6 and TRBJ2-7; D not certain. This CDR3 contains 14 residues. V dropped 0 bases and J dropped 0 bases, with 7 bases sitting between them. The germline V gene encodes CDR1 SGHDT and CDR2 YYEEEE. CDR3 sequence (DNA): TGTGCCAGCAGCTTGGGGGCGGTCTCCTACGAGCAGTACTTC. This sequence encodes CASSLGAVSYEQYF.

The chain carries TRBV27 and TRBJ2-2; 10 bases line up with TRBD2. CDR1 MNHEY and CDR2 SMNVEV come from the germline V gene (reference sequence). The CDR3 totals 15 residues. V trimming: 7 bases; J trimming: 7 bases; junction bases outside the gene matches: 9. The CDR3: CASKLAGSEVGELFF. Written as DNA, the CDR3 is TGTGCCAGCAAACTAGCGGGGAGCGAGGTCGGGGAGCTGTTTTTT.

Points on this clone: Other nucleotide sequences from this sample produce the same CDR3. The CDR3 sequence: CASSYDGSSYEQYF. CDR3 bases: TGTGCCAGCAGTTATGACGGTTCCTCCTACGAGCAGTACTTC. This chain links TRBV6-5 with TRBJ2-7; D gene ambiguous. The CDR3 loop spans 14 amino acids. V lost 3 bases and J lost 0, with 9 bases in between. The V gene's germline CDR1 is MNHEY and CDR2 SVGAGI.

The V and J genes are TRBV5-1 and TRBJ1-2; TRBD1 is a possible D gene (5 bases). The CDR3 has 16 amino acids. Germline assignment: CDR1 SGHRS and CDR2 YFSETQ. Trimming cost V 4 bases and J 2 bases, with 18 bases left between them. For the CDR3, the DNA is TGCGCCAGCAGCCAGCTCCCGGGAGGGGCAAACTATGGCTACACCTTC. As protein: CASSQLPGGANYGYTF.

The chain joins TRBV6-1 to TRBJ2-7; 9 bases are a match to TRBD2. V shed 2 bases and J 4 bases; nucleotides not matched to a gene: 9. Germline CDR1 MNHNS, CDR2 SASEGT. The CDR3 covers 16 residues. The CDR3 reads CASSEIRASGVYEQYF. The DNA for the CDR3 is TGTGCCAGCAGTGAAATAAGGGCTAGCGGGGTTTACGAGCAGTACTTC.

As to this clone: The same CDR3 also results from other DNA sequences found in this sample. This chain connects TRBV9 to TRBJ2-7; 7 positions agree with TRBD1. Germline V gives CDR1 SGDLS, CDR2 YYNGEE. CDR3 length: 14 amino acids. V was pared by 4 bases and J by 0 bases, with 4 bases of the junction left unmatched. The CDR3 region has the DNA TGTGCCAGCAGCTTCAGGGACAGCTCCTACGAGCAGTACTTC. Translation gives CASSFRDSSYEQYF.

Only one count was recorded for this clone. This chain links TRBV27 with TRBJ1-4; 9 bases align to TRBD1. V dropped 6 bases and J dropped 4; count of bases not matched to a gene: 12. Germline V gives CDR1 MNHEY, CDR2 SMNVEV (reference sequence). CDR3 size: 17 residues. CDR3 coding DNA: TGTGCCAGCAGACCTTCACCCGGGACAGGGCTTAATGAAAAACTGTTTTTT. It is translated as CASRPSPGTGLNEKLFF.

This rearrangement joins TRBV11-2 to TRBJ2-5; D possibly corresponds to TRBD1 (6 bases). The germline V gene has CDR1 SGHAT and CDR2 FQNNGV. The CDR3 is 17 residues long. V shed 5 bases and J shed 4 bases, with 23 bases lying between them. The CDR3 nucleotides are TGTGCCAGCAGCCTAGCACGTGGGACAACGACGGTAGAGACCCAGTACTTC. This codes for CASSLARGTTTVETQYF.

CDR3 region: CASSTVSLSGNGYTF. The CDR3 DNA sequence: TGCGCCAGCTCCACGGTCTCCTTGAGTGGAAATGGCTACACCTTC. The chain uses TRBV5-1 and TRBJ1-2; D unclear. V lost 7 bases to trimming and J lost 6 bases, with 22 bases between them. Per germline, CDR1 SGHRS and CDR2 YFSETQ. This CDR3 has 15 amino acids.

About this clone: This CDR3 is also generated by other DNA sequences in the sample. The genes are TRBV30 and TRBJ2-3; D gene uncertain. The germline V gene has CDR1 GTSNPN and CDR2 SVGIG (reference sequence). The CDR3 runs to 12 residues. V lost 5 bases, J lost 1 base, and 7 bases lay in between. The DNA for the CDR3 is TGTGCCTGGTCAGTGGGCACAGATACGCAGTATTTT. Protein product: CAWSVGTDTQYF. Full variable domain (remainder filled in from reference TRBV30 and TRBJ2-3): SQTIHQWPATLVQPVGSPLSLECTVEGTSNPNLYWYRQAAGRGLQLLFYSVGIGQISSEVPQNLSASRPQDRQFILSSKKLLLSDSGFYLCAWSVGTDTQYFGPGTRLTVL.

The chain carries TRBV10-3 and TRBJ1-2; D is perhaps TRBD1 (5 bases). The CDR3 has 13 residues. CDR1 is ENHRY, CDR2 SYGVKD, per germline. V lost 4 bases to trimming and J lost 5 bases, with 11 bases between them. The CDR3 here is CAISGQGGYGYTF. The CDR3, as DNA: TGTGCCATCAGTGGGCAGGGTGGTTATGGCTACACCTTC.

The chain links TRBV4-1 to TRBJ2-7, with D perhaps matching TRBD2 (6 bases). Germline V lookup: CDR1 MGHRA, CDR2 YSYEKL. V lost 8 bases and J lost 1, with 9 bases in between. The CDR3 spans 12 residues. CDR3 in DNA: TGCGCCAGCGGAGGACTATCCTACGAGCAGTACTTC. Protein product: CASGGLSYEQYF.

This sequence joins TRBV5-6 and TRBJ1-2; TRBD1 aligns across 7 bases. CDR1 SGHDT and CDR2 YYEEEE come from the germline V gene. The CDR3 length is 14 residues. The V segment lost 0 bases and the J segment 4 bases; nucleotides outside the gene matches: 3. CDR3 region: CASSLGDSPYGYTF. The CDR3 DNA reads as TGTGCCAGCAGCTTGGGGGACAGTCCCTATGGCTACACCTTC. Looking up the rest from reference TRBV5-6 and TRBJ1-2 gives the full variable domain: DAGVTQSPTHLIKTRGQQVTLRCSPKSGHDTVSWYQQALGQGPQFIFQYYEEEERQRGNFPDRFSGHQFPNYSSELNVNALLLGDSALYLCASSLGDSPYGYTFGSGTRLTVV.

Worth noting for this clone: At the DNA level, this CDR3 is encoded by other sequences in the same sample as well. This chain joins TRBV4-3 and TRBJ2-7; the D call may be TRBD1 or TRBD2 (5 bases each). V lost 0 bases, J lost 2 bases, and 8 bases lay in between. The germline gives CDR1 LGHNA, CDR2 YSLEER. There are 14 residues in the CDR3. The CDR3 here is CASSQDGGAYEQYF. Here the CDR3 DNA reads TGCGCCAGCAGCCAAGATGGGGGAGCCTACGAGCAGTACTTC.

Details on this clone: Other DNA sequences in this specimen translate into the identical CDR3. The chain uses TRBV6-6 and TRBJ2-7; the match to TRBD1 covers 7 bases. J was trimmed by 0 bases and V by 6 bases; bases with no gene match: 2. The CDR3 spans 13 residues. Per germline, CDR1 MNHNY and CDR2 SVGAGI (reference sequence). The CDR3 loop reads CASSGTDSYEQYF. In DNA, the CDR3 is TGTGCCAGCAGCGGGACAGACTCCTACGAGCAGTACTTC.

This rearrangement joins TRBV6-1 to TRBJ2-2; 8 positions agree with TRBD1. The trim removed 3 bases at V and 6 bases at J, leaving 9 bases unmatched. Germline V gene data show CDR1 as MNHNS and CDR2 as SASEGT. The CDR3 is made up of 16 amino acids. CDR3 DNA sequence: TGTGCCAGCAGTGATTGGACAGGGCAGGTAGCCGGGGAGCTGTTTTTT. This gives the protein CASSDWTGQVAGELFF.

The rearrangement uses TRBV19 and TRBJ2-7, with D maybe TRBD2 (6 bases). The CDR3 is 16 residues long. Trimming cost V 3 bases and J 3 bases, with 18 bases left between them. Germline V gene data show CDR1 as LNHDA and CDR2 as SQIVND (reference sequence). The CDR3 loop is CASSIRGAGGDYEQYF. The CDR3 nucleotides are TGTGCCAGTAGTATCCGAGGAGCCGGGGGTGACTACGAGCAGTACTTC.